The rows below give T cell receptor beta chains drawn from one sample of a study of T-cell memory formation after mild COVID-19. A single record per CDR3 protein comes from TCRdb applying MiXCR to the 5' RACE reads. The sample has some 450,000 distinct CDR3 sequences; 15% to 20% are singletons. The sequenced sample was PBMCs or a T cell subset sorted from them (not recorded which). These receptors all stem from an adult woman who had mild COVID-19 (a few samples of this study predate the infection). Cell type and time point are not known. The CDR3 runs from the conserved cysteine through the conserved F or W. D genes are given only for firm matches. Size is stated for part of the rows, as once, few or many counts, or as a class when the clone is expanded.

V	size	D	J	CDR3	DNA
TRBV5-1	.	.	TRBJ2-5	CASTRGPGGPRGQETQYF	TGCGCCAGCACTCGAGGGCCAGGCGGCCCAAGGGGGCAAGAGACCCAGTACTTC
TRBV12-3/TRBV12-4	few	.	TRBJ2-1	CASSPRPNEQFF	TGTGCCAGCAGTCCGCGGCCTAATGAGCAGTTCTTC
TRBV7-9	few	.	TRBJ1-2	CASRPSDRVNYGYTF	TGTGCCAGCAGGCCTTCAGATAGGGTTAACTATGGCTACACCTTC
TRBV24-1	.	TRBD1	TRBJ2-5	CATSDYLRGPQETQYF	TGTGCCACCAGTGATTACCTCAGGGGGCCCCAAGAGACCCAGTACTTC
TRBV7-8	few	.	TRBJ2-1	CASSWGTSVSYNEQFF	TGTGCCAGCAGCTGGGGAACTTCCGTCTCCTACAATGAGCAGTTCTTC
TRBV15	.	.	TRBJ1-2	CATTPTSGYGYTF	TGTGCCACCACCCCAACGTCAGGGTATGGCTACACCTTC
TRBV7-9	.	.	TRBJ1-2	CASSLLAMRGYTF	TGTGCCAGCAGCTTACTGGCAATGCGTGGCTACACCTTC
TRBV6-6	.	TRBD1	TRBJ1-2	CASSFIQPEYSGQSGHYGYTF	TGTGCCAGCAGTTTTATCCAGCCAGAATACTCGGGACAGTCAGGACACTATGGCTACACCTTC
TRBV5-1	.	.	TRBJ2-3	CASSYQRPDTQYF	TGCGCCAGCAGCTACCAAAGGCCAGATACGCAGTATTTT
TRBV6-2/TRBV6-3	many	TRBD2	TRBJ2-2	CASSYYGLAGGPRVTGELFF	TGTGCCAGCAGTTACTACGGACTAGCGGGAGGGCCGAGGGTTACCGGGGAGCTGTTTTTT
TRBV18	.	TRBD2	TRBJ2-3	CASSPYVVAGGPRTDTQYF	TGTGCCAGCTCACCCTACGTAGTAGCGGGGGGGCCAAGGACAGATACGCAGTATTTT
TRBV7-3	.	TRBD2	TRBJ2-7	CASSLNGGAPYEQYF	TGTGCCAGCAGCTTAAACGGGGGGGCCCCCTACGAGCAGTACTTC
TRBV5-1	.	.	TRBJ2-5	CASSLNSPSKETQYF	TGCGCCAGCAGCTTGAATAGTCCTAGTAAAGAGACCCAGTACTTC
TRBV10-3	.	.	TRBJ2-7	CAISAGTSDEQYF	TGTGCCATCAGTGCCGGGACTTCAGACGAGCAGTACTTC
TRBV5-5	.	TRBD1	TRBJ2-7	CASSSTGTGGHEQYF	TGTGCCAGCAGTTCCACCGGGACAGGGGGCCACGAGCAGTACTTC
TRBV5-1	few	.	TRBJ1-1	CASRGGGTNTEAFF	TGCGCCAGCAGGGGCGGGGGCACGAACACTGAAGCTTTCTTT
TRBV7-3	.	TRBD2	TRBJ2-1	CASSLNAGGSLATPYNEQFF	TGTGCCAGCAGCTTAAACGCGGGAGGCTCCCTTGCCACGCCCTACAATGAGCAGTTCTTC
TRBV20-1	.	.	TRBJ1-6	CSARADVPHSPLHF	TGCAGTGCTAGAGCCGACGTCCCCCACTCACCCCTCCACTTT
TRBV10-3	few	.	TRBJ2-7	CAISAQVNEQYF	TGTGCCATCAGTGCTCAAGTAAACGAGCAGTACTTC
TRBV9	.	.	TRBJ2-7	CASSVGADSYEQYF	TGTGCCAGCAGCGTAGGGGCGGACTCCTACGAGCAGTACTTC
TRBV2	.	.	TRBJ2-2	CASSAEGAGTGELFF	TGTGCCAGCAGTGCGGAGGGGGCGGGCACCGGGGAGCTGTTTTTT
TRBV25-1	many	.	TRBJ2-3	CASSEGVDRNRDTDTQYF	TGTGCCAGCAGTGAGGGGGTCGATCGGAACAGAGACACAGATACGCAGTATTTT
TRBV4-2	few	TRBD2	TRBJ2-7	CASSQVTGGPGEQYF	TGTGCCAGCAGCCAAGTTACGGGAGGGCCGGGAGAGCAGTACTTC
TRBV6-1	many	TRBD1	TRBJ1-5	CASSGRDRGNNQPQHF	TGTGCCAGCAGTGGCAGAGACAGGGGCAACAATCAGCCCCAGCATTTT
TRBV24-1	.	TRBD1	TRBJ2-1	CATSDSTGQSYNEQFF	TGTGCCACCAGTGATTCCACGGGACAGAGTTACAATGAGCAGTTCTTC
TRBV6-1	.	.	TRBJ2-5	CASRDRVGETQYF	TGTGCCAGCAGGGACCGGGTAGGAGAGACCCAGTACTTC